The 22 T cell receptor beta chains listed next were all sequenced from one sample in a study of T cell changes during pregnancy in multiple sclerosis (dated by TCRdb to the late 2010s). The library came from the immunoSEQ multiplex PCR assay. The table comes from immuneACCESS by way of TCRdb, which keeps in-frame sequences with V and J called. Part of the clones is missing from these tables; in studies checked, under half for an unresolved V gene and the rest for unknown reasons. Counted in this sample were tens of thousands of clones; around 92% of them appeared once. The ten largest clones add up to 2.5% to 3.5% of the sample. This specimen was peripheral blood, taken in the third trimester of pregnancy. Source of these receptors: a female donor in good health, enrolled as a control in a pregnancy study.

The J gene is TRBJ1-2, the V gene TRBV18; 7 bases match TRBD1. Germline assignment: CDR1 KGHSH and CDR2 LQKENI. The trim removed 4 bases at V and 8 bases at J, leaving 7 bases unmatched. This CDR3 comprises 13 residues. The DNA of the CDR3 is TGTGCCAGCTCACTAACAGGGGAGGTCGGCTACACCTTC. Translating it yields CASSLTGEVGYTF.

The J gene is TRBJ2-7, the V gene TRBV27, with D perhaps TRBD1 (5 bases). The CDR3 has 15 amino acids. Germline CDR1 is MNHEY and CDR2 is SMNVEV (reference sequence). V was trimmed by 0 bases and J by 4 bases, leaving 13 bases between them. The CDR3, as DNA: TGTGCCAGCAGTTTATCATTCAGGGTTAATTACGAGCAGTACTTC. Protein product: CASSLSFRVNYEQYF.

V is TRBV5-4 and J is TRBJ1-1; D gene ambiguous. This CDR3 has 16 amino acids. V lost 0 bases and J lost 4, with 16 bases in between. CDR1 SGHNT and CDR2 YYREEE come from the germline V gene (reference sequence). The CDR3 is CASSLEGHQEGTEAFF. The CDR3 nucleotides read TGTGCCAGCAGCTTGGAGGGCCATCAAGAGGGCACTGAAGCTTTCTTT.

This CDR3 reads CASSWTGTDTQYF. CDR3 DNA sequence: TGTGCCAGCAGCTGGACGGGGACAGATACGCAGTATTTT. The V and J genes are TRBV7-2 and TRBJ2-3, with D perhaps matching TRBD2 (5 bases). Germline CDR1 SGHTA, CDR2 FQGNSA. V shed 4 bases and J shed 3 bases, with 8 bases lying between them. The CDR3 is 13 residues long.

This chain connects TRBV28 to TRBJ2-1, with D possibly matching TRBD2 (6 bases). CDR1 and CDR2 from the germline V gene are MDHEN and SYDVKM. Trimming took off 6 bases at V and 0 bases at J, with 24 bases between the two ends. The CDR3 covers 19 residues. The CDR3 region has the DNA TGTGCCAGCAGCCTCCTCGTGGCCGGGGGACCCAGCTCCTACAATGAGCAGTTCTTC. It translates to CASSLLVAGGPSSYNEQFF.

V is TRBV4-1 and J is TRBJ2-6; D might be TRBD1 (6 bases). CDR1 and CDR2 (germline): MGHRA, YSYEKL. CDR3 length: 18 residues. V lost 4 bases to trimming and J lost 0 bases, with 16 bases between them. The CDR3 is CASSLPDSEYSGANVLTF. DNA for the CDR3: TGCGCCAGCAGCCTCCCGGACAGTGAGTACTCTGGGGCCAACGTCCTGACTTTC.

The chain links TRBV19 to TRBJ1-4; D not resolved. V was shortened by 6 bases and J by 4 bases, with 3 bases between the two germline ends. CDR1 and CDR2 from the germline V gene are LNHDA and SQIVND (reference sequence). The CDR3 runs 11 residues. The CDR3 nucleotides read TGTGCCAGTAGCTTTAATGAAAAACTGTTTTTT. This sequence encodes CASSFNEKLFF.

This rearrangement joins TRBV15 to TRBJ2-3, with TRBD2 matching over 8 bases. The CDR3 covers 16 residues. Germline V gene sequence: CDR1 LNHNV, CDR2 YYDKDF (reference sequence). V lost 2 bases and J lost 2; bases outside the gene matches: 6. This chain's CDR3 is CATSRFPGGATDTQYF. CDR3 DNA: TGTGCCACCAGCAGATTTCCCGGGGGGGCCACAGATACGCAGTATTTT.

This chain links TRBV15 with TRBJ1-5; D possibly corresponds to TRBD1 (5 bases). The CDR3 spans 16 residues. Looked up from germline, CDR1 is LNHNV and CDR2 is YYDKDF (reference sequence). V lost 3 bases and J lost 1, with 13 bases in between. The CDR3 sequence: CATSSGGWDSNQPQHF. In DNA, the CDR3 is TGTGCCACCAGCAGTGGAGGGTGGGACAGCAATCAGCCCCAGCATTTT. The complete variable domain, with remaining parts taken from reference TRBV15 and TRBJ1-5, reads DAMVIQNPRYQVTQFGKPVTLSCSQTLNHNVMYWYQQKSSQAPKLLFHYYDKDFNNEADTPDNFQSRRPNTSFCFLDIRSPGLGDTAMYLCATSSGGWDSNQPQHFGDGTRLSIL.

The CDR3: CASTPVGPQRWEAFF. The CDR3 coding sequence is TGTGCCAGCACCCCGGTGGGGCCGCAAAGGTGGGAAGCTTTCTTT. This sequence joins TRBV2 and TRBJ1-1, with TRBD1 as a possible D gene (5 bases). This CDR3 region has 15 residues. V was pared by 7 bases and J by 8 bases, with 23 bases between. The germline gives CDR1 SNHLY, CDR2 FYNNEI. Drawing the rest from reference TRBV2 and TRBJ1-1, the complete variable domain is EPEVTQTPSHQVTQMGQEVILRCVPISNHLYFYWYRQILGQKVEFLVSFYNNEISEKSEIFDDQFSVERPDGSNFTLKIRSTKLEDSAMYFCASTPVGPQRWEAFFGQGTRLTVV.

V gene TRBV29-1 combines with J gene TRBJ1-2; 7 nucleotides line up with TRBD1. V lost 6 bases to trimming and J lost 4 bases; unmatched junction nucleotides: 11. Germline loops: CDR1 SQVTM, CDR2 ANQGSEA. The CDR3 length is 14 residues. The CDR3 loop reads CSVVDRARSYGYTF. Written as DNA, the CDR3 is TGCAGCGTGGTAGACAGGGCAAGATCCTATGGCTACACCTTC.

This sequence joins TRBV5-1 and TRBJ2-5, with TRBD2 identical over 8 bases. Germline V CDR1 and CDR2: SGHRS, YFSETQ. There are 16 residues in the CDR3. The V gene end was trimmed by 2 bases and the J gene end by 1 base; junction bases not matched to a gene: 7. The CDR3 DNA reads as TGCGCCAGCAGCTTAGGGCCTAGCGGGCTCCAAGAGACCCAGTACTTC. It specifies CASSLGPSGLQETQYF.

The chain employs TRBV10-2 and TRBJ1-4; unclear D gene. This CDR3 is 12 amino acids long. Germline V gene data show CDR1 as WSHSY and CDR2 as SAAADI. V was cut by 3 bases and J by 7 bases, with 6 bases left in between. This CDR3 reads CASSDAGEKLFF. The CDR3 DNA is TGCGCCAGCAGTGATGCGGGTGAAAAACTGTTTTTT.

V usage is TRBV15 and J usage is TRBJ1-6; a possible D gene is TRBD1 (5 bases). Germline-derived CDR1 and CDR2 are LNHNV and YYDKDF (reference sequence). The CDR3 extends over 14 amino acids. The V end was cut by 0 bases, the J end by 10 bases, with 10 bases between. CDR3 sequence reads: CATSRDRDYSPLHF. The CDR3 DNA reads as TGTGCCACCAGCAGAGACAGGGACTACTCACCCCTCCACTTT.

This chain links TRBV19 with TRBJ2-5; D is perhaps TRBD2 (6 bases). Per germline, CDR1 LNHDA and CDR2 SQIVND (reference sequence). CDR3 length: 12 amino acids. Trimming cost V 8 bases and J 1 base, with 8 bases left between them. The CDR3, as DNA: TGTGCCAGTGCAGCGGGCCAAGAGACCCAGTACTTC. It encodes CASAAGQETQYF.

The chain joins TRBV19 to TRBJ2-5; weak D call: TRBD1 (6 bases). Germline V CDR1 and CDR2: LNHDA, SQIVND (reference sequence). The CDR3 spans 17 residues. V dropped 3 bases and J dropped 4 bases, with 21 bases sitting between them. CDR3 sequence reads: CASSIGRQANYGETQYF. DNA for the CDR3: TGTGCCAGTAGTATCGGTCGACAGGCCAACTATGGAGAGACCCAGTACTTC. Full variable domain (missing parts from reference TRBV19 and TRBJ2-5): DGGITQSPKYLFRKEGQNVTLSCEQNLNHDAMYWYRQDPGQGLRLIYYSQIVNDFQKGDIAEGYSVSREKKESFPLTVTSAQKNPTAFYLCASSIGRQANYGETQYFGPGTRLLVL.

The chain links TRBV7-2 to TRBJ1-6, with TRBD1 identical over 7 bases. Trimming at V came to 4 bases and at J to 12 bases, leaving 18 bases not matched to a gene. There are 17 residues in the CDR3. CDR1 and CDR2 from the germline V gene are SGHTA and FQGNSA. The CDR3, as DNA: TGTGCCAGCAGCTACACAGGACAGGACCCCCAATGGTTACCCCTCCACTTT. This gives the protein CASSYTGQDPQWLPLHF. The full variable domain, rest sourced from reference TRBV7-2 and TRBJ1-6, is GAGVSQSPSNKVTEKGKDVELRCDPISGHTALYWYRQSLGQGLEFLIYFQGNSAPDKSGLPSDRFSAERTGGSVSTLTIQRTQQEDSAVYLCASSYTGQDPQWLPLHFGNGTRLTVT.

This CDR3 is CASSGGLFGNTEAFF. CDR3 in DNA: TGTGCCAGCAGCGGAGGACTGTTCGGGAACACTGAAGCTTTCTTT. V is TRBV5-5 and J is TRBJ1-1; the D is unclear. CDR3 length: 15 residues. Deletions cut 4 bases from V and 1 base from J, with 14 bases between. CDR1 is SGHKS, CDR2 YYEKEE, per germline (reference sequence).

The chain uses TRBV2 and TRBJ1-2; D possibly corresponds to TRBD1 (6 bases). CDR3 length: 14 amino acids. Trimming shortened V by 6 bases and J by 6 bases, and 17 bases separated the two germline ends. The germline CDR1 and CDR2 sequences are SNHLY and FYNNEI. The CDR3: CASSLQGINDGYTF. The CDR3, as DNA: TGTGCCAGCAGCCTACAGGGTATAAACGATGGCTACACCTTC.

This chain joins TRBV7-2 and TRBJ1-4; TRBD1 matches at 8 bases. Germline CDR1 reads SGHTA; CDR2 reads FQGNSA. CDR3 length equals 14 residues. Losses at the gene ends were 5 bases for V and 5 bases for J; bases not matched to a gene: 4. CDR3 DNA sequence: TGTGCCAGCAGCACACAGGGGGTAAATGAAAAACTGTTTTTT. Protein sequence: CASSTQGVNEKLFF. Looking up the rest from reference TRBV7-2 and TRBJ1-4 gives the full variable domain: GAGVSQSPSNKVTEKGKDVELRCDPISGHTALYWYRQSLGQGLEFLIYFQGNSAPDKSGLPSDRFSAERTGGSVSTLTIQRTQQEDSAVYLCASSTQGVNEKLFFGSGTQLSVL.

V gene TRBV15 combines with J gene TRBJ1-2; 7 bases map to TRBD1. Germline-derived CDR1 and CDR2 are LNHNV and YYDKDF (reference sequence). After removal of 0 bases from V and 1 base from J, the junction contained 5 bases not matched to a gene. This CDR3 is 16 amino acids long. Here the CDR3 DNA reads TGTGCCACCAGCAGAGATCCCGGGACAGTTAACTATGGCTACACCTTC. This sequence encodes CATSRDPGTVNYGYTF.

The CDR3 coding sequence is TGTGCCAGCAGTGAAGGCTTACAGGGTAACGAGCAGTACTTC. It encodes CASSEGLQGNEQYF. The chain joins TRBV25-1 to TRBJ2-7, with D tentatively TRBD1 (6 bases). The germline V gene has CDR1 MGHDK and CDR2 SYGVNS. Trimming removed 2 bases at V and 5 bases at J, with 13 bases between. CDR3 size: 14 residues.